The T cell receptor beta chain under discussion was sequenced for a study of graft-versus-host responses after intestinal transplantation. About the study: Once they had received anti-thymocyte globulin induction, all recipients took tacrolimus and steroids for three to four years. Study-level findings and limits: Researchers found peak circulating GvH clone levels linked to early post-transplant HvG declines.

The CDR3 spans 14 residues. Using immunoSEQ multiplex PCR, the repertoire was profiled, and TCRdb retains in-frame clones only, with some absent. The table shows over 100,000 clones, with just over 90% occurring only once. Remarks on this clone: Its target is not known.

The TCR sequence derives from a human donor who was the organ donor for an intestinal transplant. The specimen comprised unstimulated CD4+ T cells sorted from spleen or lymph node cells, sampled before transplant. The V gene is TRBV21-1, the J gene TRBJ2-1; the D call TRBD1 from the table was never checked on the DNA. TRBV21-1 is a documented pseudogene. CDR3 amino acids: CASSKGDRDNEQFF. Written as DNA, the CDR3 is TGTGCCAGCAGCAAAGGGGACAGGGACAATGAGCAGTTCTTC.